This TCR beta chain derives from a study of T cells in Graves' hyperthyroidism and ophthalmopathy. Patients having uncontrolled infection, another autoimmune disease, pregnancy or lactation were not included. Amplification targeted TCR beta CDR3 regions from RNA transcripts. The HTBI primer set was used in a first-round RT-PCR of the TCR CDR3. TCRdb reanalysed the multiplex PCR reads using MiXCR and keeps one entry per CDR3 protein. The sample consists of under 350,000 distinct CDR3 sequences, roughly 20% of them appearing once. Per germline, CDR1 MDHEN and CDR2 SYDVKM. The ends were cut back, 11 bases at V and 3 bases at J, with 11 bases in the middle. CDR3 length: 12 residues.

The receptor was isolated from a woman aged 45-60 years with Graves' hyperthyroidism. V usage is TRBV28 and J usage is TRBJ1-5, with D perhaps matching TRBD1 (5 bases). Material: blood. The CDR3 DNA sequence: TGTGCCTTGGGGGGGAACAATCAGCCCCAGCATTTT. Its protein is CALGGNNQPQHF.